Below, one T cell receptor beta chain is given with its context. The record originates from a study of cytomegalovirus exposure and HLA in healthy donors. The data were produced by immunoSEQ multiplex PCR, yet TCRdb's version contains in-frame clones alone and is incomplete. Here the sample spans under 150,000 clones, roughly nine tenths being singletons. The length of the CDR3 is 16 residues. From germline, CDR1 is MNHEY and CDR2 SVGAGI. V was pared by 3 bases and J by 5 bases, with 17 bases between. The sample taken for sequencing was PBMCs. The receptor was isolated from a man in his late teens or twenties in good health and CMV-seronegative. The chain recombines TRBV6-5 with TRBJ1-5, with a weak D call TRBD1 (6 bases). CDR3 DNA: TGTGCCAGCAGTTATTCCAGACAGGTGCCCTATCAGCCCCAGCATTTT. It yields the protein CASSYSRQVPYQPQHF.